This entry lists 11 T cell receptor beta chains sequenced from one sample in a study of early T cells in non-severe SARS-CoV-2 infection. Via MiXCR, TCRdb re-called the 5' RACE reads, giving one row per CDR3 protein. The data show 50,000 to 65,000 distinct CDR3 sequences, around 8.9% seen once. Sample: whole blood. The source is an adult who was a healthcare worker with PCR-confirmed SARS-CoV-2 infection or an uninfected control (not recorded which).

In its sample, this clonotype was seen many times. The chain combines TRBV4-3 with TRBJ2-3, with a possible D match to TRBD2 (6 bases). Germline lookup yields CDR1 LGHNA and CDR2 YSLEER. The CDR3 loop spans 15 amino acids. V was pared by 4 bases and J by 5 bases, with 16 bases between. The chain's CDR3 is CASSPTGNGRDTQYF. For the CDR3, the DNA is TGCGCCAGCAGCCCTACAGGTAACGGGAGAGATACGCAGTATTTT.

This clonotype was picked up many times. The chain combines TRBV12-3 or TRBV12-4 with TRBJ1-6; D unresolved. V was shortened by 7 bases and J by 7 bases, with 11 bases between the two germline ends. CDR3 length: 13 residues. Written as DNA, the CDR3 is TGTGCCAGCAATGGACGGACCAATTCACCCCTCCACTTT. Translated, it gives CASNGRTNSPLHF.

This clonotype was found many times. The chain carries TRBV12-3 or TRBV12-4 and TRBJ2-7; tentatively, D is TRBD2 (5 bases). The ends were cut back, 5 bases at V and 4 bases at J, with 6 bases in the middle. The CDR3 is 11 residues long. The CDR3 nucleotides read TGTGCCAGCAGTCGAGGGTACGAGCAGTACTTC. Translated: CASSRGYEQYF.

J is TRBJ2-1 and V is TRBV7-7; no definite D call. The CDR3 runs 13 residues. V was trimmed by 2 bases and J by 6 bases, leaving 8 bases between them. CDR1 and CDR2 from the germline V gene are SSHAT and FNYEAQ (reference sequence). The CDR3 nucleotides are TGTGCCAGCAGCTTACGGTCAGGCAATGAGCAGTTCTTC. Its protein is CASSLRSGNEQFF.

This clonotype was counted only a few times. Sequence at one end of the junction differs from germline and may be a read error. The J gene is TRBJ2-7, the V gene TRBV4-3, with 9 bases identical to TRBD1. Germline V gives CDR1 LGHNA, CDR2 YSLEER. The CDR3 has 15 amino acids. CDR3 region: CANSQGQGLSYEQYF. DNA of the CDR3: TGCGCCAACAGCCAGGGACAGGGCCTCTCCTACGAGCAGTACTTC.

This clonotype was seen only a few times. The V gene is TRBV2, the J gene TRBJ2-3; 13 positions agree with TRBD2. The germline V gene has CDR1 SNHLY and CDR2 FYNNEI. The J segment lost 2 bases and the V segment lost 6 bases, leaving 5 bases of the junction unmatched. This CDR3 is built from 16 residues. The CDR3 protein is CASRRLAGGFTDTQYF. DNA for the CDR3: TGTGCCAGCAGGAGACTAGCGGGGGGCTTCACAGATACGCAGTATTTT.

This clonotype came up a few times. The genes are TRBV19 and TRBJ2-1; TRBD1 agrees at 7 bases. J was trimmed by 5 bases and V by 5 bases; bases with no gene match: 9. The CDR3 is made up of 15 amino acids. The germline V gene has CDR1 LNHDA and CDR2 SQIVND (reference sequence). The CDR3 reads CASSSRQGGNNEQFF. In nucleotides, the CDR3 is TGTGCCAGTAGTTCAAGACAGGGTGGGAACAATGAGCAGTTCTTC.

CDR3 loop: CASSTKVKLFF. The CDR3 coding sequence is TGTGCCAGTAGTACCAAAGTGAAACTGTTTTTT. The V call is TRBV19, the J call TRBJ1-4; D remains ambiguous. Trimming shortened V by 4 bases and J by 11 bases, and 8 bases separated the two germline ends. This CDR3 region has 11 residues. The germline CDR1 and CDR2 sequences are LNHDA and SQIVND (reference sequence).

This clonotype was found many times. At one of its ends the junction is not consistent with the germline gene, which may arise from a read error. The chain links TRBV4-3 to TRBJ1-4; 10 nucleotides align to TRBD1. In germline, CDR1 is LGHNA, CDR2 YSLEER. The CDR3 is made up of 14 amino acids. This CDR3 is CASSQVRGQGPKVF. CDR3 bases: TGCGCCAGCAGCCAAGTGCGGGGACAGGGGCCTAAGGTTTTT.

This clonotype was recorded many times. This chain connects TRBV7-9 to TRBJ2-1; weak D call: TRBD1 (6 bases). This CDR3 spans 15 amino acids. Germline-derived CDR1 and CDR2 are SEHNR and FQNEAQ (reference sequence). V gave up 6 bases and J gave up 8 bases, with 20 bases separating them. CDR3 in amino acids: CASRPTGQFLDEQFF. CDR3 in DNA: TGTGCCAGCAGACCGACAGGACAGTTTCTCGATGAGCAGTTCTTC.

Ten or more counts support this clonotype. V is TRBV11-1 and J is TRBJ2-5; the D is unclear. Germline assignment: CDR1 SGHAT and CDR2 FQDESV (reference sequence). This CDR3 comprises 13 residues. The V end was cut by 5 bases, the J end by 1 base, with 8 bases between. The CDR3 nucleotides are TGTGCCAGCAGCGACCGCCTCCAAGAGACCCAGTACTTC. Translated: CASSDRLQETQYF.